The 24 T cell receptor beta chains reported below all come from one sample, sequenced in a study of blood T cell repertoires in COVID-19. TCRdb's copy holds only in-frame clones and misses some; the assay was immunoSEQ multiplex PCR. The sample includes 29,000 or so clones, about 89% of them seen just once. The specimen sequenced was peripheral blood. The receptors were gathered from a human donor in a cohort sampled during active COVID-19.

This clone appeared a few times. The rearrangement uses TRBV6-4 and TRBJ2-2; weak D call: TRBD2 (6 bases). This CDR3 has 13 residues. Trimming removed 9 bases from V and 1 base from J, with 9 bases in between. CDR1 MRHNA and CDR2 SNTAGT come from the germline V gene. This CDR3 reads CARTRGNTGELFF. CDR3 in DNA: TGTGCCAGGACTAGGGGGAACACCGGGGAGCTGTTTTTT.

The rearrangement links TRBV29-1 to TRBJ2-7, with 11 bases fitting TRBD1. The germline CDR1 and CDR2 sequences are SQVTM and ANQGSEA. Trimming cost V 5 bases and J 3 bases; bases outside gene matches: 9. The CDR3 contains 15 residues. The CDR3 region has the DNA TGCAGCGTTCCCCCCACGGGGACAGGGGGCTACGAGCAGTACTTC. Its translation is CSVPPTGTGGYEQYF.

The chain uses TRBV4-2 and TRBJ2-3; TRBD2 matches at 8 bases. This CDR3 spans 15 amino acids. Germline V gene sequence: CDR1 LGHNA, CDR2 YNFKEQ. The V gene end was trimmed by 3 bases and the J gene end by 3 bases; junction bases not matched to a gene: 5. CDR3 DNA: TGTGCCAGCAGCCAGGGCGGGGGGCCAACAGATACGCAGTATTTT. It encodes CASSQGGGPTDTQYF.

V gene TRBV30 combines with J gene TRBJ2-3; a weak D match, TRBD2 (7 bases). Germline V gene sequence: CDR1 GTSNPN, CDR2 SVGIG (reference sequence). This CDR3 contains 15 residues. V was clipped by 0 bases and J by 3 bases, with 13 bases between them. CDR3 sequence: CAWSVPGGITDTQYF. The CDR3 DNA follows: TGTGCCTGGAGTGTACCGGGGGGCATTACAGATACGCAGTATTTT.

This clone was picked up one time. V usage is TRBV4-2 and J usage is TRBJ2-1; TRBD2 aligns across 9 bases. J lost 7 bases, V lost 4 bases, and 2 bases had no gene match. Germline V gene lookup returns CDR1 LGHNA and CDR2 YNFKEQ. The CDR3 totals 13 residues. CDR3 amino acids: CASSPTSGNEQFF. CDR3 nucleotides: TGTGCCAGCAGCCCGACTAGCGGTAATGAGCAGTTCTTC.

The chain employs TRBV6-5 and TRBJ2-7; 7 nucleotides align to TRBD1. The J segment lost 2 bases and the V segment lost 0 bases, leaving 4 bases of the junction unmatched. Germline lookup yields CDR1 MNHEY and CDR2 SVGAGI. The length of the CDR3 is 15 residues. CDR3 region: CASSYSDRNPYEQYF. CDR3 bases: TGTGCCAGCAGTTACTCGGACAGGAACCCCTACGAGCAGTACTTC.

The V gene is TRBV5-1, the J gene TRBJ2-7; D not certain. Germline-derived CDR1 and CDR2 are SGHRS and YFSETQ. V lost 2 bases and J 3 bases, leaving 3 bases between the germline ends. The CDR3 is made up of 11 amino acids. This CDR3 is CASSFGYEQYF. The CDR3 DNA reads as TGCGCCAGCAGCTTCGGCTACGAGCAGTACTTC.

The rearrangement uses TRBV10-3 and TRBJ1-6, with TRBD1 matching 7 bases. J gave up 9 bases and V 5 bases, and 7 bases lay outside the gene matches. Germline V lookup: CDR1 ENHRY, CDR2 SYGVKD. The CDR3 loop spans 14 amino acids. This CDR3 is CAISSGTEGSPLHF. As DNA, the CDR3 is TGTGCCATCAGTTCCGGGACAGAGGGTTCACCCCTCCACTTT.

The chain is built from TRBV2 and TRBJ1-4, with D possibly TRBD1 on 5 matching bases. Trimming pared 4 bases from V and 8 bases from J, leaving 17 bases between. CDR1 is SNHLY, CDR2 FYNNEI, per germline. CDR3 length: 15 amino acids. Written as DNA, the CDR3 is TGTGCCAGCAGTGTTCGGTCCGGGGCGGGGGAAAAACTGTTTTTT. This codes for CASSVRSGAGEKLFF.

The CDR3 region has the DNA TGTGCCAGCAGCGACAGGGGCTCCTACGAGCAGTACTTC. It encodes CASSDRGSYEQYF. This chain joins TRBV5-6 and TRBJ2-7; 8 bases line up with TRBD1. V dropped 4 bases and J dropped 0; count of bases not matched to a gene: 0. The CDR3 loop spans 13 amino acids. Germline assignment: CDR1 SGHDT and CDR2 YYEEEE.

The rearrangement joins TRBV6-5 to TRBJ2-2, with a weak D call TRBD1 (5 bases). From germline, CDR1 is MNHEY and CDR2 SVGAGI. V was pared by 10 bases and J by 7 bases, with 13 bases between. This CDR3 has 12 residues. The DNA of the CDR3 is TGTGCCACCCAGACAGTCAACGGGGAGCTGTTTTTT. Its translation is CATQTVNGELFF.

This clone was detected only a few times. The chain employs TRBV5-4 and TRBJ2-7; tentatively, D is TRBD2 (5 bases). V lost 4 bases to trimming and J lost 6 bases, with 17 bases between them. From germline, CDR1 is SGHNT and CDR2 YYREEE (reference sequence). The CDR3 is 14 residues long. The CDR3 sequence is CASSVPGVPLEQYF. In nucleotides, the CDR3 is TGTGCCAGCAGCGTTCCCGGGGTCCCCCTCGAGCAGTACTTC. Looking up the rest from reference TRBV5-4 and TRBJ2-7 gives the full variable domain: ETGVTQSPTHLIKTRGQQVTLRCSSQSGHNTVSWYQQALGQGPQFIFQYYREEENGRGNFPPRFSGLQFPNYSSELNVNALELDDSALYLCASSVPGVPLEQYFGPGTRLTVT.

V is TRBV2 and J is TRBJ1-2; possibly TRBD1 for D (6 bases). CDR1 is SNHLY and CDR2 is FYNNEI in the germline V gene. The V end was cut by 7 bases, the J end by 5 bases, with 14 bases between. This CDR3 is 13 amino acids long. This CDR3 is CASNKDRLYGYTF. As DNA, the CDR3 is TGTGCCAGCAACAAGGACAGACTTTATGGCTACACCTTC.

The chain combines TRBV5-1 with TRBJ2-2; 8 positions agree with TRBD1. Germline V gives CDR1 SGHRS, CDR2 YFSETQ. After removal of 3 bases from V and 5 bases from J, the junction contained 3 bases not matched to a gene. The CDR3 extends over 14 amino acids. Here the CDR3 reads CASSSGQGTGELFF. CDR3 nucleotide sequence: TGCGCCAGCAGCTCCGGACAGGGTACCGGGGAGCTGTTTTTT.

The V call is TRBV12-3 or TRBV12-4, the J call TRBJ1-2; no firm D call. V was cut by 6 bases and J by 0 bases, with 8 bases left in between. This CDR3 is built from 13 residues. In nucleotides, the CDR3 is TGTGCCAGCAGGCGGGGAGCTAACTATGGCTACACCTTC. It codes for CASRRGANYGYTF.

The rearrangement joins TRBV11-2 to TRBJ2-1; possibly TRBD2 for D (6 bases). The CDR3 covers 15 residues. Trimming took off 3 bases at V and 4 bases at J, with 13 bases between the two ends. Germline V gene data show CDR1 as SGHAT and CDR2 as FQNNGV. CDR3: CASSLPPGAYNEQFF. In DNA form, the CDR3 reads TGTGCCAGCAGCTTGCCCCCGGGAGCTTACAATGAGCAGTTCTTC.

The chain joins TRBV9 to TRBJ2-5, with TRBD1 matching 8 bases. The CDR3 covers 15 residues. V trimming: 4 bases; J trimming: 2 bases; junction bases outside the gene matches: 7. The germline V gene has CDR1 SGDLS and CDR2 YYNGEE. In nucleotides, the CDR3 is TGTGCCAGCAGCAATACCGGGACAGGACAAGAGACCCAGTACTTC. It specifies CASSNTGTGQETQYF.

The chain has TRBV7-2 and TRBJ2-7; the D gene is possibly TRBD1 (6 bases). Germline V gives CDR1 SGHTA, CDR2 FQGNSA. V lost 0 bases to trimming and J lost 3 bases, with 12 bases between them. This CDR3 spans 15 amino acids. CDR3 protein: CASSLAVGAHYEQYF. Here the CDR3 DNA reads TGTGCCAGCAGCTTAGCGGTGGGGGCCCACTACGAGCAGTACTTC.

The chain links TRBV6-2 or TRBV6-3 to TRBJ1-6; D remains unclear. This CDR3 is 15 amino acids long. The V gene lost 6 bases and the J gene lost 10 bases, with 19 bases spanning the gap. Per germline, CDR1 MNHEY and CDR2 SVGEGT. The CDR3 DNA is TGTGCCAGCAGACCTTCGGGTTACCTAATCTCACCCCTCCACTTT. Its translation: CASRPSGYLISPLHF.

This chain uses TRBV18 with TRBJ1-2; 8 bases fit TRBD1. Trimming took 3 bases from V and 5 from J; bases not matched to a gene: 8. The CDR3 contains 15 residues. Germline V CDR1 and CDR2: KGHSH, LQKENI. CDR3 bases: TGTGCCAGCTCACCCGGACAGGGATTTAAATATGGCTACACCTTC. Encoded protein: CASSPGQGFKYGYTF.

The chain uses TRBV14 and TRBJ2-1, with a possible D match to TRBD1 (5 bases). This CDR3 is built from 12 residues. The ends were cut back, 10 bases at V and 14 bases at J, with 21 bases in the middle. CDR1 is SGHDN and CDR2 is FVKESK in the germline V gene. CDR3 sequence: CANLQGAPGEFF. DNA of the CDR3: TGTGCCAACCTACAAGGGGCCCCGGGCGAGTTCTTC.

The chain recombines TRBV6-2 or TRBV6-3 with TRBJ2-7; unclear D gene. The CDR3 has 16 amino acids. Trimming pared 0 bases from V and 0 bases from J, leaving 12 bases between. Germline CDR1 and CDR2: MNHEY and SVGEGT. The DNA for the CDR3 is TGTGCCAGCAGTTACTCCCCGCTACAGAACTCCTACGAGCAGTACTTC. Its protein is CASSYSPLQNSYEQYF.

This clone turned up a few times. This chain uses TRBV9 with TRBJ2-1; D is unclear. Germline loops: CDR1 SGDLS, CDR2 YYNGEE. CDR3 length: 16 amino acids. V gave up 3 bases and J gave up 0 bases, with 13 bases separating them. In nucleotides, the CDR3 is TGTGCCAGCAGCGGCAGAGGATTGAGCTCCTACAATGAGCAGTTCTTC. Residues: CASSGRGLSSYNEQFF.

The chain has TRBV7-2 and TRBJ1-6; 7 nucleotides agree with TRBD1. V was clipped by 6 bases and J by 5 bases; unmatched bases: 7. Germline V CDR1 and CDR2: SGHTA, FQGNSA. This CDR3 comprises 15 residues. CDR3 sequence (DNA): TGTGCCAGCAGACACGACAGGGACCATAATTCACCCCTCCACTTT. As protein: CASRHDRDHNSPLHF.